These 26 T cell receptor beta chains share one sample of origin, sequenced in a study of vaccination and CD4 T cells after COVID-19. Time point here: late sampling 161 to 241 days after vaccination in a few convalescent patients. Treatment specified: roughly ten-day PBMC culture with coronavirus spike peptide pools or control peptides (ViraFEST assay). These receptors lack a known antigen. The Oncomine TCR Beta short-read assay sequenced DNA from cultured CD4+ T cells. TCRdb re-called the PCR reads with MiXCR, one entry per CDR3 protein. The profile shows around 20,000 distinct CDR3 sequences, roughly 30% of them singletons. The specimen was CD4+ T cells from blood, cultured in vitro, collected about 7 months after SARS-CoV-2 vaccination. Source of these receptors: a human donor who had recovered from COVID-19.

The chain carries TRBV25-1 and TRBJ1-2; D is unclear. CDR1 is MGHDK, CDR2 SYGVNS, per germline. There are 14 residues in the CDR3. Trimming shortened V by 1 base and J by 5 bases, and 11 bases separated the two germline ends. The DNA of the CDR3 is TGTGCCAGCAGTGAATCAGGCCAGGCTTATGGCTACACCTTC. This encodes CASSESGQAYGYTF.

By proportion, this clonotype is medium-sized (0.01 to 0.1%). This rearrangement joins TRBV5-4 to TRBJ2-7; D not resolved. V lost 4 bases and J 6 bases, leaving 17 bases between the germline ends. Germline V gene lookup returns CDR1 SGHNT and CDR2 YYREEE (reference sequence). The CDR3 spans 14 residues. The CDR3: CASSPQQAPGEQYF. DNA for the CDR3: TGTGCCAGCAGCCCCCAGCAGGCCCCGGGCGAGCAGTACTTC.

The rearrangement joins TRBV28 to TRBJ1-3; the match to TRBD1 covers 7 bases. The V and J ends lost 8 bases and 1 base, in that order; junction bases with no gene match: 8. The CDR3 is 15 residues long. CDR1 is MDHEN and CDR2 is SYDVKM in the germline V gene. CDR3 nucleotides: TGTGCCAGCGTAGGAGGGGGCGCGTCTGGAAACACCATATATTTT. The encoded protein is CASVGGGASGNTIYF.

This chain connects TRBV20-1 to TRBJ2-7; TRBD2 aligns across 9 bases. The CDR3 spans 13 residues. V gave up 7 bases and J gave up 3 bases; unmatched junction bases: 7. Germline values: CDR1 DFQATT, CDR2 SNEGSKA (reference sequence). The CDR3 DNA reads as TGCAGTGTAATTTTGCGGGAGGGCTACGAGCAGTACTTC. As protein: CSVILREGYEQYF.

J is TRBJ2-7 and V is TRBV23-1, with D unresolved. TRBV23-1 is treated as an ORF (open reading frame) with a function not yet certain. The CDR3 is 11 amino acids. V gave up 7 bases and J gave up 6 bases, with 10 bases separating them. The CDR3 DNA reads TGCGCCAGCATTTCAGACGGCGAGCAGTACTTC. It encodes CASISDGEQYF.

This chain links TRBV20-1 with TRBJ1-6; 8 positions agree with TRBD1. This CDR3 contains 16 residues. With 2 bases clipped from V and 5 bases from J, the junction kept 8 bases outside the gene matches. Germline V gives CDR1 DFQATT, CDR2 SNEGSKA (reference sequence). CDR3 region: CSARSTDRANNSPLHF. The DNA for the CDR3 is TGCAGTGCTAGATCTACGGACAGGGCAAATAATTCACCCCTCCACTTT.

The chain carries TRBV11-1 and TRBJ1-1; 9 bases are shared with TRBD1. Per the germline V gene, CDR1 is SGHAT and CDR2 is FQDESV (reference sequence). The CDR3 loop spans 16 amino acids. The V segment lost 5 bases and the J segment 8 bases; nucleotides outside the gene matches: 15. The CDR3 DNA reads as TGTGCCAGCAGCAGCTGGACAGGGGACTTCCGAGACGAAGCTTTCTTT. Amino acid sequence: CASSSWTGDFRDEAFF. The whole variable domain, remainder taken from reference TRBV11-1 and TRBJ1-1, is EAEVAQSPRYKITEKSQAVAFWCDPISGHATLYWYRQILGQGPELLVQFQDESVVDDSQLPKDRFSAERLKGVDSTLKIQPAELGDSAMYLCASSSWTGDFRDEAFFGQGTRLTVV.

The V gene is TRBV18, the J gene TRBJ1-2; D is unclear. Deletions cut 6 bases from V and 7 bases from J, with 21 bases between. CDR1 and CDR2 (germline): KGHSH, LQKENI. CDR3 size: 15 residues. CDR3 sequence (DNA): TGTGCCAGCTCCCCCAGTTCCGGTCTGGAATCTGGCTACACCTTC. Translated, it gives CASSPSSGLESGYTF. The variable domain in full, with the rest retrieved from reference TRBV18 and TRBJ1-2, is NAGVMQNPRHLVRRRGQEARLRCSPMKGHSHVYWYRQLPEEGLKFMVYLQKENIIDESGMPKERFSAEFPKEGPSILRIQQVVRGDSAAYFCASSPSSGLESGYTFGSGTRLTVV.

This chain uses TRBV5-5 with TRBJ1-5; maybe TRBD1 (5 bases). V dropped 5 bases and J dropped 3 bases, with 15 bases sitting between them. Germline V CDR1 and CDR2: SGHKS, YYEKEE (reference sequence). The CDR3 consists of 15 residues. CDR3 loop: CASRWGAGSNQPQHF. The CDR3 DNA sequence: TGTGCCAGCAGGTGGGGCGCCGGCTCCAATCAGCCCCAGCATTTT.

This clonotype came up a few times. The chain combines TRBV10-3 with TRBJ1-6; 7 bases match TRBD1. After removal of 7 bases from V and 5 bases from J, the junction contained 2 bases not matched to a gene. Germline V lookup: CDR1 ENHRY, CDR2 SYGVKD. The CDR3 loop spans 13 amino acids. For the CDR3, the DNA is TGTGCCATCACGGGACAGCATAATTCACCCCTCCACTTT. This codes for CAITGQHNSPLHF.

This clonotype was observed a handful of times. The chain links TRBV20-1 to TRBJ1-1, with 7 nucleotides matching TRBD1. Germline V gene sequence: CDR1 DFQATT, CDR2 SNEGSKA (reference sequence). Unmatched junction bases numbered 5, after V lost 3 bases and J lost 1 base. The CDR3 runs 14 residues. CDR3 nucleotides: TGCAGTGCTAGGACCGGGACAGCGAACACTGAAGCTTTCTTT. Protein product: CSARTGTANTEAFF.

V usage is TRBV24-1 and J usage is TRBJ2-1; 11 positions match TRBD2. With V trimmed by 3 bases and J by 4 bases, 4 bases remained unmatched. Germline V lookup: CDR1 KGHDR, CDR2 SFDVKD. The CDR3 totals 16 residues. CDR3 protein: CATSDQLAGEYNEQFF. For the CDR3, the DNA is TGTGCCACCAGTGATCAACTAGCGGGAGAGTACAATGAGCAGTTCTTC.

This rearrangement joins TRBV27 to TRBJ2-3; tentative D call: TRBD2 (5 bases). Germline lookup yields CDR1 MNHEY and CDR2 SMNVEV (reference sequence). This CDR3 region has 15 residues. Trimming took 5 bases from V and 0 from J, leaving 12 bases between them. The chain's CDR3 is CASSKREISTDTQYF. The CDR3 DNA is TGTGCCAGCAGTAAGAGGGAGATTAGCACAGATACGCAGTATTTT.

The rearrangement uses TRBV7-8 and TRBJ2-5; D is uncertain. Germline CDR1 is SGHVS and CDR2 is FQNEAQ. The CDR3 spans 14 residues. Trimming removed 1 base from V and 0 bases from J, with 6 bases in between. CDR3 in DNA: TGTGCCAGCAGCTTAGGGGCAGACCAAGAGACCCAGTACTTC. Amino acids: CASSLGADQETQYF.

The chain has TRBV24-1 and TRBJ2-1; 11 bases fit TRBD1. Germline CDR1 is KGHDR and CDR2 is SFDVKD. The CDR3 consists of 16 residues. The J segment lost 5 bases and the V segment lost 4 bases, leaving 6 bases of the junction unmatched. CDR3 amino acids: CATSDPGQGADNEQFF. DNA for the CDR3: TGTGCCACCAGTGACCCCGGACAGGGGGCTGACAATGAGCAGTTCTTC.

V and J are TRBV11-2 and TRBJ2-1; perhaps TRBD2 as D (7 bases). Looked up from germline, CDR1 is SGHAT and CDR2 is FQNNGV. Trimming shortened V by 4 bases and J by 6 bases, and 22 bases separated the two germline ends. The CDR3 sequence is 17 residues long. The CDR3 DNA reads as TGTGCCAGCAGCTCCCTAGGGGGAGGGCCGAAATTCAATGAGCAGTTCTTC. Its translation: CASSSLGGGPKFNEQFF.

In its sample, this clonotype was seen a few times. This rearrangement joins TRBV25-1 to TRBJ1-5; 12 bases align to TRBD1. Germline loops: CDR1 MGHDK, CDR2 SYGVNS. The CDR3 extends over 15 amino acids. V shed 1 base and J 8 bases; nucleotides not matched to a gene: 3. For the CDR3, the DNA is TGTGCCAGCAGTGAATCTGGGACAGGGGGCGAGCCCCAGCATTTT. Its protein product is CASSESGTGGEPQHF.

The chain links TRBV7-2 to TRBJ1-1; D unresolved. The V gene lost 2 bases and the J gene lost 4 bases, with 11 bases spanning the gap. The CDR3 runs 14 residues. Germline V CDR1 and CDR2: SGHTA, FQGNSA. The CDR3: CASSLYRRTTEAFF. Written as DNA, the CDR3 is TGTGCCAGCAGCTTATATAGGAGGACCACTGAAGCTTTCTTT.

This clonotype appeared a few times. The chain uses TRBV28 and TRBJ2-3; TRBD2 aligns across 7 bases. V gave up 6 bases and J gave up 2 bases; unmatched junction bases: 8. Germline lookup yields CDR1 MDHEN and CDR2 SYDVKM. This CDR3 has 15 amino acids. CDR3 DNA: TGTGCCAGCAGATCCGCGGGAGCGAACACAGATACGCAGTATTTT. Protein sequence: CASRSAGANTDTQYF.

This clonotype came up a few times. This chain links TRBV7-2 with TRBJ2-7; D is unclear. V dropped 1 base and J dropped 0 bases, with 10 bases sitting between them. The CDR3 spans 15 residues. Looked up from germline, CDR1 is SGHTA and CDR2 is FQGNSA. CDR3 in DNA: TGTGCCAGCAGCTTAGGGACGAGGAGCTCCTACGAGCAGTACTTC. Translated: CASSLGTRSSYEQYF.

V and J are TRBV2 and TRBJ1-5; D is uncertain. CDR1 is SNHLY, CDR2 FYNNEI, per germline. CDR3 length: 12 residues. V shed 4 bases and J shed 6 bases, with 7 bases lying between them. The CDR3 protein is CASSGRAQPQHF. The CDR3 bases are TGTGCCAGCAGTGGAAGGGCTCAGCCCCAGCATTTT.

The chain employs TRBV30 and TRBJ1-5, with D tentatively TRBD1 (6 bases). The CDR3 is 15 residues long. Germline CDR1 GTSNPN, CDR2 SVGIG (reference sequence). Deletions cut 2 bases from V and 4 bases from J, with 15 bases between. This CDR3 reads CAWSYGGLGNQPQHF. The CDR3 DNA reads TGTGCCTGGAGTTACGGGGGCCTTGGTAATCAGCCCCAGCATTTT. The whole variable domain, remainder taken from reference TRBV30 and TRBJ1-5, is SQTIHQWPATLVQPVGSPLSLECTVEGTSNPNLYWYRQAAGRGLQLLFYSVGIGQISSEVPQNLSASRPQDRQFILSSKKLLLSDSGFYLCAWSYGGLGNQPQHFGDGTRLSIL.

The genes are TRBV5-4 and TRBJ2-5; no reliable D call. The CDR3 is 15 residues long. Trimming cost V 2 bases and J 2 bases, with 13 bases left between them. Germline assignment: CDR1 SGHNT and CDR2 YYREEE (reference sequence). DNA of the CDR3: TGTGCCAGCAGCTTCAGTTTAGGGAAGCAAGAGACCCAGTACTTC. It specifies CASSFSLGKQETQYF.

The chain has TRBV7-9 and TRBJ2-4; no reliable D call. CDR1 SEHNR and CDR2 FQNEAQ come from the germline V gene (reference sequence). With 3 bases removed from V and 2 bases from J, the gap between germline ends came to 11 bases. The CDR3 sequence is 15 residues long. The DNA of the CDR3 is TGTGCCAGCAGCTTCCTAGACGGAACCAAAAACATTCAGTACTTC. Its protein is CASSFLDGTKNIQYF.

This clonotype was seen more than once but under ten times. The CDR3 loop is CSAIKSGRINEQFF. CDR3 bases: TGCAGTGCTATAAAAAGCGGGCGGATCAATGAGCAGTTCTTC. The V call is TRBV20-1, the J call TRBJ2-1; possible D gene TRBD2, 6 bases. The germline V and J ends were trimmed by 4 bases and 6 bases, with 16 bases remaining between them. The length of the CDR3 is 14 residues. Germline V gene sequence: CDR1 DFQATT, CDR2 SNEGSKA (reference sequence).

The rearrangement links TRBV5-4 to TRBJ2-7; 13 bases line up with TRBD2. Trimming removed 4 bases from V and 7 bases from J; junction bases left unmatched: 8. The CDR3 is 15 amino acids. From germline, CDR1 is SGHNT and CDR2 YYREEE (reference sequence). Here the CDR3 reads CASSVGTSGIREQYF. The CDR3 DNA follows: TGTGCCAGCAGCGTAGGGACTAGCGGGATACGGGAGCAGTACTTC.